This T cell receptor (beta chain) comes out of a study of cytomegalovirus exposure and HLA in healthy donors (TCRdb year 2017). Study-level background: A later analysis indicated that the 120 or so validation repertoires were generated on the platform also employed for the approximately 670 repertoires of the first cohort. The study combined high-throughput TCR immunosequencing, statistical association of individual TCRs with disease status, and machine learning to predict cytomegalovirus infection status. The study aimed to test whether cataloging public T cell receptors could reveal signatures of past pathogen exposure. In addition to the first cohort of several hundred subjects, a separate validation cohort of approximately 110 different subjects was used.

CDR1 and CDR2 were assigned from the germline V gene (reference sequence) as SEHNR and FQNEAQ. The CDR3 goes from the cysteine to the phenylalanine over 19 residues. CDR3 DNA only is kept here, 57 bases in frame from base 1. The germline V end is reduced by 0 bases and the J end by 2 bases; junction bases left unmatched: 13. This clone appeared a single time. Its recognized antigen is unknown. Within one base of it there is no much larger clone, and no base qualities were kept. The donors belonged to the validation cohort of approximately 130 subjects, which was separate from the roughly 680-subject first cohort. General findings and caveats noted by the study authors: The study listed 164 TCR beta chains as associated with cytomegalovirus. The classifier was reported to diagnose cytomegalovirus status with high specificity and sensitivity in both the original and validation cohorts. The validation cohort had no HLA typing available for a later analysis, so co-occurrence within that cohort was assessed over all 120 or so repertoires. While some public TCRs were present in many individuals, most TCR sequences turned up only very rarely across donors. In vitro tests confirmed that a few of the cytomegalovirus-associated TCR beta chains recognize cytomegalovirus antigens. It was suggested by the authors that the approach could potentially be generalized to other disease states and immunological phenotypes. In a later analysis, TCRs clustered in the first cohort were found to also tend to co-occur in the 110 or so validation repertoires, with 94% of cluster scores above 0.

Library creation used the immunoSEQ multiplex PCR assay. Per the source publication's procedure: A statistical classification framework was built for diagnosing cytomegalovirus status from the catalog of TCR beta chain sequences. The table was pulled from immuneACCESS by TCRdb, which kept in-frame rearrangements only. Such tables lose some clones; where checked, under half of the loss comes from unresolved V genes, and the rest has no known cause. From that table come the V and J calls and clone size; the DNA was used to work out D and trimming. Present in this sample are about 130,000 clones, 75% to 90% of which were seen just once. The ten biggest clones cover 1.1% of the sample.

This TCR derives from a woman aged 18-30 years in good health and CMV-seronegative. The sequence links TRBV7-9 to TRBJ2-7; TRBD1 lines up with 10 middle nucleotides. The sequencing input was PBMCs. The bases are TGTGCCAGCAGCTTAGCGGGGACAGGGGCGGGGGGCCAGACCTACGAGCAGTACTTC. This is translated as CASSLAGTGAGGQTYEQYF.